The clone carrying this T cell receptor (beta chain) was seen a single time. A clone one base away is much larger, so this may be a read error. The sample belongs to a study of human T cells and chemical hapten exposure. In TCRdb, the RACE reads were re-called with MiXCR into one record per CDR3 protein. The table lists 90,000 to 120,000 distinct CDR3 sequences, approximately 10% of them singletons. Indicated time point: patch test 1, 2 weeks after DPC sensitization. As for treatment: therapeutic diphenylcyclopropenone sensitization with weekly scalp DPC. The germline gives CDR1 ENHRY, CDR2 SYGVKD. The CDR3 has 13 amino acids. Deletions cut 0 bases from V and 6 bases from J, with 5 bases between.

Material: whole blood, obtained in connection with sensitization to the hapten diphenylcyclopropenone (DPC). The TCR was taken from a woman between 35 and 50 years old with alopecia areata. Some clones in this sample may be carry-over from other donors' samples. The chain employs TRBV10-3 and TRBJ2-2; D is unclear. CDR3 nucleotides: TGTGCCATCAGTGAGTCGAGTTCCGGGGAGCTGTTTTTT. Amino acid sequence: CAISESSSGELFF.